This is a list of T cell receptor beta chains from one sample in a study of metastatic and nonmetastatic thyroid tumors. MiXCR was used by TCRdb to re-call the PCR reads. The sample lists 50,000 or so clones, approximately 20% occurring once. The sample was blood. Every receptor here comes from a male donor with papillary thyroid cancer or a benign thyroid nodule (not recorded which). Some clones in this sample may be carry-over from other donors' samples. Each CDR3 is given with its conserved first and last residue. The D gene is left open where the match is weak. Where a row states a size, it is once, few, many or the class of an expanded clone; other rows omit it.

abundance: few; j_gene: TRBJ2-2; v_gene: TRBV10-2; d_gene: NA; CDR3aa: CASCRGWAGYTGELFF; CDR3nt: TGCGCCAGCTGCCGTGGATGGGCCGGTTACACCGGGGAGCTGTTTTTT
abundance: many; j_gene: TRBJ2-3; v_gene: TRBV6-2/TRBV6-3; d_gene: TRBD2; CDR3aa: CASSSGTSGGADTQYF; CDR3nt: TGTGCCAGCAGTTCAGGGACTAGCGGGGGAGCAGATACGCAGTATTTT
abundance: NA; j_gene: TRBJ2-7; v_gene: TRBV30; d_gene: TRBD2; CDR3aa: CAWSSGDYEQYF; CDR3nt: TGTGCCTGGTCGAGCGGGGACTACGAGCAGTACTTC
abundance: NA; j_gene: TRBJ2-7; v_gene: TRBV30; d_gene: TRBD1; CDR3aa: CAWSAGQGSYEQYF; CDR3nt: TGTGCCTGGAGTGCGGGACAGGGTTCCTACGAGCAGTACTTC
abundance: NA; j_gene: TRBJ2-3; v_gene: TRBV4-1; d_gene: NA; CDR3aa: CASSQKKGEKSTYTQYF; CDR3nt: TGCGCCAGCAGCCAAAAAAAGGGAGAAAAGAGCACATATACGCAGTATTTT
abundance: NA; j_gene: TRBJ2-7; v_gene: TRBV4-2; d_gene: NA; CDR3aa: CASSRPGTDSYEQYF; CDR3nt: TGTGCCAGCAGCCGACCCGGGACCGACTCCTACGAGCAGTACTTC
abundance: few; j_gene: TRBJ1-5; v_gene: TRBV28; d_gene: NA; CDR3aa: CASSLSGARDRGWQPQHF; CDR3nt: TGTGCCAGCAGCTTATCGGGGGCGAGGGATAGGGGATGGCAGCCCCAGCATTTT
abundance: NA; j_gene: TRBJ1-1; v_gene: TRBV20-1; d_gene: TRBD1; CDR3aa: CSAPAGTGITEAFF; CDR3nt: TGCAGTGCTCCAGCCGGGACAGGGATTACTGAAGCTTTCTTT
abundance: many; j_gene: TRBJ2-7; v_gene: TRBV6-1; d_gene: NA; CDR3aa: CASSPKPLLDEQYF; CDR3nt: TGTGCCAGCAGTCCAAAACCCCTCTTGGACGAGCAGTACTTC
abundance: NA; j_gene: TRBJ1-4; v_gene: TRBV7-9; d_gene: TRBD1; CDR3aa: CASSPNPTGFNEKLFF; CDR3nt: TGTGCCAGCAGCCCGAATCCGACAGGGTTTAATGAAAAACTGTTTTTT
abundance: once; j_gene: TRBJ2-1; v_gene: TRBV2; d_gene: TRBD2; CDR3aa: CASSEWGVLAGASYNEQFF; CDR3nt: TGTGCCAGCAGTGAATGGGGGGTGCTAGCGGGGGCGTCGTACAATGAGCAGTTCTTC
abundance: many; j_gene: TRBJ2-3; v_gene: TRBV19; d_gene: NA; CDR3aa: CASSRARQVSSTDTQYF; CDR3nt: TGTGCCAGTAGTAGGGCCCGACAGGTCTCTAGCACAGATACGCAGTATTTT
abundance: many; j_gene: TRBJ1-2; v_gene: TRBV30; d_gene: NA; CDR3aa: CAWSVREAGRYYGYTF; CDR3nt: TGTGCCTGGAGTGTACGTGAAGCAGGGAGGTACTATGGCTACACCTTC
abundance: NA; j_gene: TRBJ1-1; v_gene: TRBV19; d_gene: NA; CDR3aa: CASRGHLNTEAFF; CDR3nt: TGTGCCAGTAGAGGACACCTGAACACTGAAGCTTTCTTT
abundance: many; j_gene: TRBJ2-7; v_gene: TRBV6-4; d_gene: NA; CDR3aa: CASSPSGSSSLKQYF; CDR3nt: TGTGCCAGCAGCCCCTCTGGGTCTTCCAGTTTGAAGCAGTACTTC
abundance: medium-sized; j_gene: TRBJ2-1; v_gene: TRBV6-4; d_gene: NA; CDR3aa: CASSTEGSGSYNEQFF; CDR3nt: TGTGCCAGCAGTACCGAAGGGAGCGGGTCCTACAATGAGCAGTTCTTC
abundance: many; j_gene: TRBJ2-7; v_gene: TRBV6-1; d_gene: TRBD1; CDR3aa: CASSGTGGGYEQYF; CDR3nt: TGTGCCAGCAGTGGGACAGGGGGGGGATACGAGCAGTACTTC
abundance: few; j_gene: TRBJ1-5; v_gene: TRBV12-3/TRBV12-4; d_gene: TRBD1; CDR3aa: CAISSGTGGHQPQHF; CDR3nt: TGTGCCATCAGTTCCGGGACAGGGGGCCATCAGCCCCAGCATTTT
abundance: many; j_gene: TRBJ2-1; v_gene: TRBV4-1; d_gene: NA; CDR3aa: CASSQVIGSSYNEQFF; CDR3nt: TGCGCCAGCAGCCAAGTTATAGGGAGCTCCTACAATGAGCAGTTCTTC
abundance: few; j_gene: TRBJ2-7; v_gene: TRBV15; d_gene: NA; CDR3aa: CATSRAETVREQYF; CDR3nt: TGTGCCACCAGCAGAGCCGAGACGGTTAGAGAGCAGTACTTC
abundance: NA; j_gene: TRBJ2-3; v_gene: TRBV11-2; d_gene: TRBD2; CDR3aa: CASSRGLAGGKGTDTQYF; CDR3nt: TGTGCCAGCAGTCGAGGACTAGCGGGAGGCAAGGGCACAGATACGCAGTATTTT
abundance: few; j_gene: TRBJ2-1; v_gene: TRBV12-3/TRBV12-4; d_gene: NA; CDR3aa: CASILTTNEQFF; CDR3nt: TGTGCCAGCATTTTGACAACCAATGAGCAGTTCTTC
abundance: NA; j_gene: TRBJ2-2; v_gene: TRBV6-5; d_gene: TRBD2; CDR3aa: CASSYSRDYSNTGELFF; CDR3nt: TGTGCCAGCAGTTACTCGAGGGACTATTCGAACACCGGGGAGCTGTTTTTT
abundance: NA; j_gene: TRBJ2-5; v_gene: TRBV6-2/TRBV6-3; d_gene: TRBD1; CDR3aa: CASSLMTGEGARYF; CDR3nt: TGTGCCAGCAGTTTAATGACAGGGGAAGGGGCTCGGTACTTC
abundance: many; j_gene: TRBJ2-3; v_gene: TRBV6-1; d_gene: TRBD2; CDR3aa: CASSPRTSGSGDTQYF; CDR3nt: TGTGCCAGCAGTCCGCGGACTAGCGGGAGTGGAGATACGCAGTATTTT
abundance: NA; j_gene: TRBJ2-1; v_gene: TRBV10-1; d_gene: TRBD2; CDR3aa: CASSDPSGNGEQFF; CDR3nt: TGCGCCAGCAGTGACCCTAGCGGGAATGGTGAGCAGTTCTTC
abundance: few; j_gene: TRBJ1-4; v_gene: TRBV6-1; d_gene: TRBD1; CDR3aa: CASRDVGGVGEKLFF; CDR3nt: TGTGCCAGCAGGGACGTAGGGGGCGTCGGTGAAAAACTGTTTTTT
abundance: NA; j_gene: TRBJ2-1; v_gene: TRBV5-1; d_gene: NA; CDR3aa: CASTSWGRDHEQFF; CDR3nt: TGCGCCAGCACCTCCTGGGGCAGGGACCATGAGCAGTTCTTC
abundance: NA; j_gene: TRBJ2-1; v_gene: TRBV6-4; d_gene: TRBD2; CDR3aa: CASSDGTSGDNEQFF; CDR3nt: TGTGCCAGCAGCGACGGGACTAGCGGAGACAATGAGCAGTTCTTC
abundance: medium-sized; j_gene: TRBJ2-7; v_gene: TRBV20-1; d_gene: NA; CDR3aa: CSAEQGALNHEQYF; CDR3nt: TGCAGTGCTGAGCAAGGGGCGTTGAACCACGAGCAGTACTTC
abundance: many; j_gene: TRBJ2-1; v_gene: TRBV7-9; d_gene: TRBD2; CDR3aa: CASSSRTSGLNEQFF; CDR3nt: TGTGCCAGCAGCTCTCGGACTAGCGGGTTGAATGAGCAGTTCTTC
abundance: many; j_gene: TRBJ2-1; v_gene: TRBV6-1; d_gene: NA; CDR3aa: CASARGVSSYNEQFF; CDR3nt: TGTGCCAGCGCCAGAGGGGTCAGCTCCTACAATGAGCAGTTCTTC
abundance: many; j_gene: TRBJ1-1; v_gene: TRBV12-3/TRBV12-4; d_gene: TRBD1; CDR3aa: CASSNDRGLREAFF; CDR3nt: TGTGCCAGCAGTAATGACAGGGGACTTCGTGAAGCTTTCTTT
abundance: many; j_gene: TRBJ1-2; v_gene: TRBV30; d_gene: NA; CDR3aa: CAWSRGGYGYTF; CDR3nt: TGTGCCTGGAGCAGGGGTGGCTATGGCTACACCTTC
abundance: few; j_gene: TRBJ1-2; v_gene: TRBV6-2/TRBV6-3; d_gene: TRBD1; CDR3aa: CASSYSIRQGLGYTF; CDR3nt: TGTGCCAGCAGTTACTCGATAAGACAGGGTCTTGGCTACACCTTC
abundance: NA; j_gene: TRBJ2-7; v_gene: TRBV11-3; d_gene: TRBD2; CDR3aa: CASSLYRTSAYEQYF; CDR3nt: TGTGCCAGCAGCTTATATCGGACTAGCGCCTACGAGCAGTACTTC
abundance: many; j_gene: TRBJ2-3; v_gene: TRBV11-2; d_gene: NA; CDR3aa: CASRSGIHTQYF; CDR3nt: TGTGCCAGCAGGTCCGGGATACATACGCAGTATTTT
abundance: many; j_gene: TRBJ2-2; v_gene: TRBV15; d_gene: TRBD2; CDR3aa: CATSRTGTSGRRTGELFF; CDR3nt: TGTGCCACCAGCAGGACAGGGACTAGCGGGAGAAGGACCGGGGAGCTGTTTTTT
abundance: NA; j_gene: TRBJ2-1; v_gene: TRBV5-1; d_gene: NA; CDR3aa: CASSLVPSVYNEQFF; CDR3nt: TGCGCCAGCAGCTTGGTGCCTAGCGTCTACAATGAGCAGTTCTTC
abundance: NA; j_gene: TRBJ2-1; v_gene: TRBV6-2/TRBV6-3; d_gene: NA; CDR3aa: CASSYEGGYNEQFF; CDR3nt: TGTGCCAGCAGTTACGAGGGTGGTTACAATGAGCAGTTCTTC
abundance: once; j_gene: TRBJ1-1; v_gene: TRBV4-2; d_gene: NA; CDR3aa: CASSQFISNTEAFF; CDR3nt: TGTGCCAGCAGCCAATTCATATCGAACACTGAAGCTTTCTTT
abundance: many; j_gene: TRBJ1-3; v_gene: TRBV20-1; d_gene: TRBD1; CDR3aa: CSARATGVGNTIYF; CDR3nt: TGCAGTGCTAGAGCCACAGGGGTAGGAAACACCATATATTTT
abundance: many; j_gene: TRBJ2-1; v_gene: TRBV19; d_gene: NA; CDR3aa: CASWPGGQEQFF; CDR3nt: TGTGCCAGTTGGCCCGGCGGCCAGGAGCAGTTCTTC
abundance: NA; j_gene: TRBJ1-4; v_gene: TRBV7-6; d_gene: NA; CDR3aa: CASSLGLSRAGEKLFF; CDR3nt: TGTGCCAGCAGCTTAGGTCTTTCCAGGGCCGGTGAAAAACTGTTTTTT
abundance: many; j_gene: TRBJ1-1; v_gene: TRBV5-6; d_gene: NA; CDR3aa: CASSFGGSEAFF; CDR3nt: TGTGCCAGCAGCTTCGGGGGATCTGAAGCTTTCTTT
abundance: NA; j_gene: TRBJ2-1; v_gene: TRBV9; d_gene: TRBD2; CDR3aa: CASSRSGLNYNEQFF; CDR3nt: TGTGCCAGCAGCCGTAGCGGGTTAAACTACAATGAGCAGTTCTTC
abundance: many; j_gene: TRBJ1-1; v_gene: TRBV5-1; d_gene: TRBD1; CDR3aa: CASSWTGGTEAFF; CDR3nt: TGCGCCAGCAGCTGGACAGGGGGCACTGAAGCTTTCTTT
abundance: NA; j_gene: TRBJ1-1; v_gene: TRBV18; d_gene: NA; CDR3aa: CASSRQDTEAFF; CDR3nt: TGTGCCAGCTCACGGCAGGACACTGAAGCTTTCTTT
abundance: many; j_gene: TRBJ1-1; v_gene: TRBV4-1; d_gene: NA; CDR3aa: CASSLRGGENTEAFF; CDR3nt: TGCGCCAGCAGCCTAAGGGGGGGGGAGAACACTGAAGCTTTCTTT
abundance: few; j_gene: TRBJ2-7; v_gene: TRBV6-2/TRBV6-3; d_gene: TRBD1; CDR3aa: CASQPGGSVYEQYF; CDR3nt: TGTGCCAGCCAACCAGGGGGTAGTGTCTACGAGCAGTACTTC
abundance: few; j_gene: TRBJ1-3; v_gene: TRBV5-4; d_gene: NA; CDR3aa: CASSLQGTGNTIYF; CDR3nt: TGTGCCAGCAGCCTACAGGGAACTGGAAACACCATATATTTT
abundance: many; j_gene: TRBJ1-2; v_gene: TRBV11-2; d_gene: NA; CDR3aa: CASSLDTSGGYTF; CDR3nt: TGTGCCAGCAGCTTAGATACGTCGGGAGGCTACACCTTC
abundance: NA; j_gene: TRBJ2-3; v_gene: TRBV6-4; d_gene: TRBD1; CDR3aa: CASSDSGQGTDTQYF; CDR3nt: TGTGCCAGCAGTGACTCGGGACAGGGCACAGATACGCAGTATTTT
abundance: NA; j_gene: TRBJ2-1; v_gene: TRBV9; d_gene: NA; CDR3aa: CAGGPVYGYNEQFF; CDR3nt: TGTGCCGGCGGCCCGGTATACGGCTACAATGAGCAGTTCTTC
abundance: once; j_gene: TRBJ2-3; v_gene: TRBV15; d_gene: NA; CDR3aa: CATGHTDTQYF; CDR3nt: TGTGCCACCGGGCACACAGATACGCAGTATTTT
abundance: many; j_gene: TRBJ2-1; v_gene: TRBV24-1; d_gene: NA; CDR3aa: CATSGFMSTSYNEQFF; CDR3nt: TGTGCCACCAGTGGGTTTATGTCCACCTCCTACAATGAGCAGTTCTTC
abundance: NA; j_gene: TRBJ1-3; v_gene: TRBV7-6; d_gene: NA; CDR3aa: CASSSIPSGNTIYF; CDR3nt: TGTGCCAGCAGCTCAATTCCCTCTGGAAACACCATATATTTT
abundance: NA; j_gene: TRBJ2-1; v_gene: TRBV20-1; d_gene: NA; CDR3aa: CSARPGLYMNGQFF; CDR3nt: TGCAGTGCGAGACCGGGACTTTATATGAATGGGCAGTTCTTC